This TCR beta chain was recovered during a study of T cell repertoires in cytomegalovirus infection. On the study more broadly: It was the public TCR beta signatures that indicated both CMV infection and matching HLA type.

This clonotype was observed a few times. This CDR3 comprises 16 residues. The germline gives CDR1 SGHTA, CDR2 FQGNSA. Trimming left V 1 base short and J 5 bases short, with 18 bases between. TCRdb itself ran the reads through MiXCR, one entry per CDR3 protein. In the table there are more than 650,000 distinct CDR3 sequences, roughly 35% of which are singletons. What was sequenced was PBMCs. This clonotype was sampled from a human donor in good health (CMV status not recorded). Some clones in this sample may be carry-over from other donors' samples. This rearrangement joins TRBV7-2 to TRBJ2-7; the D is unclear. The CDR3 here is CASSLDAPQITHEQYF. Written as DNA, the CDR3 is TGTGCCAGCAGCTTAGACGCCCCTCAAATAACCCACGAGCAGTACTTC.